This TCR beta chain is from a study of CD8 T cells in Susac syndrome. An input of about 0.45 to 1 ug of RNA was subjected to reverse transcription using random hexamers. Multiplex immunoSEQ PCR targeted 54 Vbeta and 13 Jbeta TCR beta segments. TCRdb ran MiXCR on the immunoSEQ multiplex PCR reads and lists one entry per CDR3 protein. The data show about 140,000 distinct CDR3 sequences, with 85% to 95% seen just once and about 0.11% held by the top ten. The sample taken for sequencing was CD4+ T cells from PBMCs. The clonotype comes from a human donor with multiple sclerosis.

CDR3 nucleotide sequence: TGCAGCGTAGACAGCGGATATGGCTACACCTTC. Translated: CSVDSGYGYTF. The rearrangement joins TRBV29-1 to TRBJ1-2; maybe TRBD1 (5 bases). The V end lost 6 bases, the J end lost 5 bases, and 10 bases lay between the germline ends. This CDR3 comprises 11 residues. The V gene's germline CDR1 is SQVTM and CDR2 ANQGSEA.